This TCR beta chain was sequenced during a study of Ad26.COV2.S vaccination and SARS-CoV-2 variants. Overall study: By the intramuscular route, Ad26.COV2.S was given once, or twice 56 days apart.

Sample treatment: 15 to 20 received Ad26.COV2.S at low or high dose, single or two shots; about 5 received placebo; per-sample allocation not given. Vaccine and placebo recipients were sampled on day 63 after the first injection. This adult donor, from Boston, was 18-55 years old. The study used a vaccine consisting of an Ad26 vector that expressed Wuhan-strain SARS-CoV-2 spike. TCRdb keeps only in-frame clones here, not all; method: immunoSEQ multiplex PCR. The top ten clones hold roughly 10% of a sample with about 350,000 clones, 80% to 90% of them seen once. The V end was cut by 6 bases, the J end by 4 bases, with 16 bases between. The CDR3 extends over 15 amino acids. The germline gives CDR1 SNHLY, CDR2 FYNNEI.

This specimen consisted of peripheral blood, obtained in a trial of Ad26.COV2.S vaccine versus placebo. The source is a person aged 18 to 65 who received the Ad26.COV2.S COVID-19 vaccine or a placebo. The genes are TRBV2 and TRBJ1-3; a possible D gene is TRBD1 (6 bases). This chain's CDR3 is CASREQGGEGNTIYF. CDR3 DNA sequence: TGTGCCAGCAGGGAACAGGGTGGCGAGGGAAACACCATATATTTT.